Detailed here is one TCR beta chain. Antigen: not known. Per the germline V gene, CDR1 is SGHRS and CDR2 is YFSETQ. The CDR3 runs to 15 residues. V was trimmed by 4 bases and J by 4 bases, leaving 15 bases between them. The source of the sample is a study of T cell clonotyping in hematopoietic cell transplantation. Samples: about 28 days before transplant, then days 30, 100 and 180 after. Study observations and caveats: At the given depth, recipient repertoires were over 95% de novo clonotypes. Cells were unsorted, so CD4 and CD8 contributions were not separated. Recipient TCR diversity dropped after transplant; expanded clonotypes rose from day 30 to 180.

Clones were sequenced by immunoSEQ multiplex PCR, and TCRdb holds only the in-frame ones, with some missing. The sample includes under 9,500 clones, roughly 85% seen only once; the top ten take just over 45%. This chain links TRBV5-1 with TRBJ1-5, with D possibly matching TRBD1 (6 bases). Here the sequenced sample was peripheral blood mononuclear cells, taken 180 days after allogeneic stem cell transplant. The receptor comes from a female patient in her forties or fifties who had an allogeneic stem cell transplant from a related donor, so the T cells may come from the graft donor. Some clones in this sample may be carry-over from other donors' samples. This chain's CDR3 is CASSLGPDRNQPQHF. In nucleotides, the CDR3 is TGCGCCAGCAGCCTGGGCCCTGACAGGAATCAGCCCCAGCATTTT.